This T cell receptor beta chain was retrieved from a study of T-cell reconstitution after alpha-beta-depleted transplantation in children (dated by TCRdb to 2016 to 2017). About the full investigation: T-cell immune reconstitution after TCRalphabeta/CD19-depleted allogeneic hematopoietic cell transplantation in children was quantitatively tracked in the study by means of TCR repertoire profiling.

The sample's treatment or condition label is to be understood as: allogeneic hematopoietic cell transplantation with graft depleted of TCRalphabeta T cells and CD19 B cells. TCRalphabeta/CD19-depleted allogeneic hematopoietic cell grafts were given to the transplant recipients, all of whom were children. Receptor libraries were prepared by PCR. The sequencer listed for this sample is Illumina HiSeq 2500. To normalize quantification of the TCRbeta repertoire, the TCR libraries were built with molecular barcoding that relied on unique molecular identifiers. The public reads were reprocessed in TCRdb via fastp at Q25 and MiXCR, keeping in-frame beta chains. Each record represents a unique CDR3 protein, reported with the most common genes and DNA among its rows. For this sample there are about 460,000 distinct CDR3 sequences; roughly 11% appear just once. The ten largest account for approximately 14% of the sample.

Its CDR3 holds 18 amino acids, cysteine through phenylalanine. Just CDR3 DNA is preserved here, 54 bases in frame from base 1. In the germline V gene, CDR1 corresponds to LGHNA and CDR2 to YSLEER. V is shortened by 3 bases, J by 10 bases, and the region joining them spans 27 bases. This clonotype turned up a few times. This clone's antigen is unknown. Base qualities were left out, and no much larger clone turns up one base away. The paper as a whole reports these results and caveats: Over subsequent months, a decline in hyperexpanded clone frequencies was noted, and after one year, T-cell counts and TCRbeta diversity were mostly ascribed to newly produced T cells. In some patients, high TCRbeta diversity at day 60 was attributed to recipient T cells and intrathymic progenitors that had survived conditioning. Apparently early alphabetaT-cell count recovery about two months after transplant reportedly relied on only several hundred rapidly expanded clones derived from non-depleted graft cells.

This clonotype originated in a female patient aged 2 to 10 who had a stem cell transplant for aplastic anemia, so the T cells may come from the graft donor. The chain is assembled from TRBV4-3 and TRBJ1-4, and TRBD1 may be the D gene, going by 6 matching bases. The sequences come from PBMCs, mostly from graft donor cells, collected 180 days after TCRalphabeta/CD19-depleted stem cell transplant. The CDR3: CASSQSGRTDQGDGKLFF. The DNA sequence is given as TGCGCCAGCAGCCAGTCGGGGCGGACAGACCAGGGCGATGGAAAACTGTTTTTT.